This record looks at one T cell receptor (beta chain) sequence and its context. The study assigned cohorts using participant-reported clinical history. The source of the sample is a study of blood T cell repertoires in COVID-19. Clones were sequenced by immunoSEQ multiplex PCR, and TCRdb holds only the in-frame ones, with some missing. Here the sample spans about 330,000 clones, roughly 87% being singletons. Trimming removed 1 base at V and 0 bases at J, with 4 bases between. The germline V gene encodes CDR1 LNHDA and CDR2 SQIVND (reference sequence). The CDR3 totals 15 residues. This receptor was identified in a woman between 25 and 40 years old who had recovered from COVID-19. The material sequenced was PBMCs or T cells enriched from blood (not recorded which). This chain joins TRBV19 and TRBJ2-6; D not resolved. This CDR3 reads CASSIVSSGANVLTF. CDR3 DNA: TGTGCCAGTAGTATAGTGAGCTCTGGGGCCAACGTCCTGACTTTC.